This T cell receptor (beta chain) came from a study of radiotherapy plus CTLA-4 blockade in lung cancer. There are 15 residues in the CDR3. Germline-derived CDR1 and CDR2 are SGHTA and FQGNSA. V shed 6 bases and J 3 bases; nucleotides not matched to a gene: 8. Assay used: immunoSEQ multiplex PCR; TCRdb lists only in-frame clones, some missing. Here the sample spans over 50,000 clones, under 80% being singletons. The rearrangement uses TRBV7-2 and TRBJ2-1, with TRBD2 matching over 7 bases. The sequences come from peripheral blood, collected from a patient treated with radiotherapy plus ipilimumab. The receptor comes from a human donor with non-small cell lung cancer who had a complete response to radiotherapy plus ipilimumab. The CDR3 spells CASSFLRDYYNEQFF. The CDR3 DNA is TGTGCCAGCAGTTTTCTCCGGGACTACTACAATGAGCAGTTCTTC.